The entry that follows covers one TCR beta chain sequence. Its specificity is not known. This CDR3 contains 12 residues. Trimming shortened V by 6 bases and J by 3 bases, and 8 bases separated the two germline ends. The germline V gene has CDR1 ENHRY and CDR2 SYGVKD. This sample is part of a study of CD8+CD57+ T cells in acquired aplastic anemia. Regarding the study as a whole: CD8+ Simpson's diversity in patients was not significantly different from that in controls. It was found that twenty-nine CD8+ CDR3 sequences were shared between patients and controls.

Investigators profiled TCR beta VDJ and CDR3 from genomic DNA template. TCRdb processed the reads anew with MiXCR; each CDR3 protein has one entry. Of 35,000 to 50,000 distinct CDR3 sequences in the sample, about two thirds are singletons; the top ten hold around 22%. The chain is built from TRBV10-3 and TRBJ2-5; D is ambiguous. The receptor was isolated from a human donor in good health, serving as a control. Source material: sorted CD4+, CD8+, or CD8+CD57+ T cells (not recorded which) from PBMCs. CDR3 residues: CAIRKAEETQYF. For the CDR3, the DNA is TGTGCCATCAGAAAAGCAGAAGAGACCCAGTACTTC.